What follows describes a single TCR beta chain. The antigen is unknown. The record originates from a study of glioma-infiltrating T cells after dendritic cell vaccination. About the study: The vaccine used monocyte-derived dendritic cells pulsed overnight with autologous tumor lysate. Study outcomes and limitations: Patients with more pretreatment TILs had longer time to progression and survival.

The time point is: after dendritic cell vaccination, including at tumor progression/relapse. None of the glioblastoma patients had an isocitrate dehydrogenase mutation. The table came from immunoSEQ multiplex PCR; TCRdb's copy has only in-frame clones and leaves some out. Found here are approximately 60,000 clones, approximately 89% of them singletons; the top ten hold around a tenth. The CDR3 length is 15 residues. The germline V gene encodes CDR1 LNHDA and CDR2 SQIVND (reference sequence). V shed 3 bases and J shed 5 bases, with 16 bases lying between them. This sample comprised blood, obtained after dendritic cell vaccination. This sequence was found in a human donor with glioblastoma. This chain connects TRBV19 to TRBJ1-1; perhaps TRBD1 as D (6 bases). CDR3 region: CASSMGGRSRTEAFF. The CDR3 nucleotides read TGTGCCAGTAGTATGGGGGGGCGGTCGAGGACTGAAGCTTTCTTT.